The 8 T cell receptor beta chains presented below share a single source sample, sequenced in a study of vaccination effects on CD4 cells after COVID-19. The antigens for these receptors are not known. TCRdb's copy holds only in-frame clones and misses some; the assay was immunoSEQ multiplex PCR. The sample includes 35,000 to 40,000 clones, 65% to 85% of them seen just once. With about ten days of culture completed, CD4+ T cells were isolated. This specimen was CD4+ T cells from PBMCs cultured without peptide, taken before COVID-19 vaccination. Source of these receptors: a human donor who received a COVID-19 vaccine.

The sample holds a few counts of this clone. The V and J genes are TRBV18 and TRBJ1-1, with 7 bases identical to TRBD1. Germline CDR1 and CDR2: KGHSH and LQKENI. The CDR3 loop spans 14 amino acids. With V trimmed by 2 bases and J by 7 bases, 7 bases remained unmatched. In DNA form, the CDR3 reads TGTGCCAGCTCACCAACGACAGGGATGGGTGAAGCTTTCTTT. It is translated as CASSPTTGMGEAFF.

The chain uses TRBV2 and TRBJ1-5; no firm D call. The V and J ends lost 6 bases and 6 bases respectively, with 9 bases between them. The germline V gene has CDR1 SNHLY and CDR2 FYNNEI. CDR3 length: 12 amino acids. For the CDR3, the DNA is TGTGCCAGCAGCGGTGAAGTTCAGCCCCAGCATTTT. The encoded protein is CASSGEVQPQHF.

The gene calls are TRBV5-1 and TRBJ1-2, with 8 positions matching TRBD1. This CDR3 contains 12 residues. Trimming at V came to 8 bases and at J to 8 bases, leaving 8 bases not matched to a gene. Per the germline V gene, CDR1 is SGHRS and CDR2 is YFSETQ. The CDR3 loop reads CASRQGARGYTF. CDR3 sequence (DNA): TGCGCCAGTAGGCAGGGGGCCAGGGGCTACACCTTC.

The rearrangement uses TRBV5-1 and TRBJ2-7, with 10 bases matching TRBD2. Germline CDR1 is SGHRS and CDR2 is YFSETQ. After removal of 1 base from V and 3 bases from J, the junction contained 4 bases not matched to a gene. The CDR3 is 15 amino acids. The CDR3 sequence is CASSLYERGGYEQYF. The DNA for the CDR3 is TGCGCCAGCAGCTTGTACGAGCGGGGGGGCTACGAGCAGTACTTC.

As DNA, the CDR3 is TGTGCCAGTATGGATACAGGGGGGGATAAGACTGAAGCTTTCTTT. Residues: CASMDTGGDKTEAFF. This chain joins TRBV19 and TRBJ1-1; 8 bases are a match to TRBD1. This CDR3 spans 15 amino acids. V shed 7 bases, J shed 5 bases, and the junction held 12 bases outside the gene matches. CDR1 LNHDA and CDR2 SQIVND come from the germline V gene (reference sequence). Filled out from reference TRBV19 and TRBJ1-1, the complete variable domain reads DGGITQSPKYLFRKEGQNVTLSCEQNLNHDAMYWYRQDPGQGLRLIYYSQIVNDFQKGDIAEGYSVSREKKESFPLTVTSAQKNPTAFYLCASMDTGGDKTEAFFGQGTRLTVV.

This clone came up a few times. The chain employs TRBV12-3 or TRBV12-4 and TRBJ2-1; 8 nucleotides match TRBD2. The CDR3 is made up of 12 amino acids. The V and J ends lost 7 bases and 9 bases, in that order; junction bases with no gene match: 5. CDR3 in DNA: TGTGCCAGCACCCTTCGGGGGGGTGAGCAGTTCTTC. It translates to CASTLRGGEQFF.

The CDR3 DNA is TGCGCCAGCAGCTTGGCCTCGGGGCATCAGCCCCAGCATTTT. This codes for CASSLASGHQPQHF. The chain carries TRBV5-1 and TRBJ1-5; weak D call: TRBD1 (5 bases). Germline assignment: CDR1 SGHRS and CDR2 YFSETQ. The CDR3 loop spans 14 amino acids. The germline V and J ends were trimmed by 0 bases and 5 bases, with 9 bases remaining between them. Complete variable domain (other parts from reference TRBV5-1 and TRBJ1-5): KAGVTQTPRYLIKTRGQQVTLSCSPISGHRSVSWYQQTPGQGLQFLFEYFSETQRNKGNFPGRFSGRQFSNSRSEMNVSTLELGDSALYLCASSLASGHQPQHFGDGTRLSIL.

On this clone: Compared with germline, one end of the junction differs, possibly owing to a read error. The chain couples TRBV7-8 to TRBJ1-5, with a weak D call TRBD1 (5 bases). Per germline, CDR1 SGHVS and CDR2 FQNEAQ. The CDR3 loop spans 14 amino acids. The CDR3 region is CASGFPGTNQPQHF. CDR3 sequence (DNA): TGTGCCAGCGGCTTCCCTGGGACCAATCAGCCCCAGCATTTT.